At least ten counts were recorded for the clone carrying this TCR beta chain. Its antigen is not known. Amplified TCR beta CDR3 regions came from RNA transcripts. Researchers ran a first-round RT-PCR on the TCR CDR3 using the HTBI primer set. MiXCR, run by TCRdb on the multiplex PCR reads, gives a single entry per CDR3 protein. The table shows about 300,000 distinct CDR3 sequences, with about 19% occurring only once. Cells are PBMCs isolated from more than 8.5 ml of fresh blood. The sample originates from a study of T cells in Graves' hyperthyroidism and ophthalmopathy. Study observations and caveats: Blood also contained most expanded thyroid clonotypes above 0.001.

Trimming cost V 1 base and J 10 bases, with 10 bases left between them. CDR1 is LGHDT, CDR2 YNNKEL, per germline (reference sequence). CDR3 length equals 12 residues. This receptor was obtained from a man aged 50-60 years with Graves' ophthalmopathy. Material: blood. V and J are TRBV3-1 and TRBJ1-1, with D unclear. Here the CDR3 reads CASSQGSTTAFF. CDR3 coding DNA: TGTGCCAGCAGCCAAGGTTCTACCACAGCTTTCTTT.